This entry lists 27 T cell receptor beta chains sequenced from one sample in a study of T cell responses to AZD1222 COVID-19 vaccine (dated by TCRdb to the early 2020s). The library was prepared using the immunoSEQ multiplex PCR assay. The clones in this table, taken by TCRdb from immuneACCESS, are in-frame only. Not every clone is retained; where verified, under half of the shortfall comes from an unresolved V gene, and the cause of the rest is unknown. This sample is represented by tens of thousands of clones; around 88% of them were singletons. In total, the top ten clones hold more than 20% of the sample. The time point label, as the study defines it: about 28 days (+/-7) after the second vaccine dose. The source material was peripheral blood, sampled 28 days after the second AZD1222 dose. The origin of the receptors is an adult who received the AZD1222 COVID-19 vaccine.

This chain joins TRBV10-3 and TRBJ2-1; TRBD2 matches 9 bases. CDR1 and CDR2 (germline): ENHRY, SYGVKD. J was trimmed by 5 bases and V by 8 bases; bases with no gene match: 16. This CDR3 spans 17 amino acids. CDR3 loop: CAIRRGPTSGENNEQFF. DNA for the CDR3: TGTGCCATCCGCCGGGGCCCGACTAGCGGAGAAAACAATGAGCAGTTCTTC.

This chain links TRBV12-3 or TRBV12-4 with TRBJ1-6; D unresolved. The CDR3 has 13 residues. Trimming cost V 5 bases and J 14 bases, with 16 bases left between them. The CDR3 DNA is TGTGCCAGCAGTCGTACGCTAGGATCGGCCCTCCACTTT. As protein: CASSRTLGSALHF.

The gene calls are TRBV7-2 and TRBJ1-1; 8 bases match TRBD1. V trimming: 2 bases; J trimming: 0 bases; junction bases outside the gene matches: 2. The CDR3 spans 15 residues. Germline V gene data show CDR1 as SGHTA and CDR2 as FQGNSA. CDR3 loop: CASSLQGALNTEAFF. The CDR3 DNA is TGTGCCAGCAGCTTACAGGGGGCTTTGAACACTGAAGCTTTCTTT. Drawing the rest from reference TRBV7-2 and TRBJ1-1, the complete variable domain is GAGVSQSPSNKVTEKGKDVELRCDPISGHTALYWYRQSLGQGLEFLIYFQGNSAPDKSGLPSDRFSAERTGGSVSTLTIQRTQQEDSAVYLCASSLQGALNTEAFFGQGTRLTVV.

V usage is TRBV9 and J usage is TRBJ2-1; 12 nucleotides agree with TRBD2. From germline, CDR1 is SGDLS and CDR2 YYNGEE. V shed 5 bases, J shed 6 bases, and the junction held 6 bases outside the gene matches. This CDR3 comprises 15 residues. CDR3 in DNA: TGTGCCAGCAGTTCTAGCGGGAGGGAGACCAATGAGCAGTTCTTC. Translated, it gives CASSSSGRETNEQFF.

The rearrangement joins TRBV7-9 to TRBJ2-2; 9 bases are a match to TRBD2. Trimming cost V 6 bases and J 3 bases; bases outside gene matches: 8. Germline CDR1 reads SEHNR; CDR2 reads FQNEAQ (reference sequence). This CDR3 has 16 amino acids. The CDR3 DNA follows: TGTGCCAGCAGGCGAGGGACTAGCTTGTACACCGGGGAGCTGTTTTTT. Its protein product is CASRRGTSLYTGELFF. Full variable domain (missing parts from reference TRBV7-9 and TRBJ2-2): DTGVSQNPRHKITKRGQNVTFRCDPISEHNRLYWYRQTLGQGPEFLTYFQNEAQLEKSRLLSDRFSAERPKGSFSTLEIQRTEQGDSAMYLCASRRGTSLYTGELFFGEGSRLTVL.

The rearrangement uses TRBV7-9 and TRBJ1-2, with D maybe TRBD1 (5 bases). In germline, CDR1 is SEHNR, CDR2 FQNEAQ (reference sequence). Trimming removed 1 base at V and 8 bases at J, with 8 bases between. The CDR3 consists of 12 residues. CDR3 protein: CASSLGGAGYTF. The DNA of the CDR3 is TGTGCCAGCAGCTTAGGGGGCGCAGGCTACACCTTC.

As to this clone: This specimen includes other DNA sequences encoding the same CDR3. This chain uses TRBV10-3 with TRBJ1-1; D gene ambiguous. The CDR3 is 11 residues long. Trimming cost V 2 bases and J 5 bases, with 3 bases left between them. Germline V gene sequence: CDR1 ENHRY, CDR2 SYGVKD. The CDR3 DNA reads TGTGCCATCAGTGAGAGGACTGAAGCTTTCTTT. Translation: CAISERTEAFF.

The gene calls are TRBV30 and TRBJ2-1; TRBD2 matches at 13 bases. The V and J ends lost 4 bases and 9 bases, in that order; junction bases with no gene match: 9. In germline, CDR1 is GTSNPN, CDR2 SVGIG (reference sequence). The CDR3 sequence is 15 residues long. CDR3 DNA sequence: TGTGCCTGGACCAGACTAGCGGGAGGTCTCAGTGAGCAGTTCTTC. Residues: CAWTRLAGGLSEQFF.

V usage is TRBV12-3 or TRBV12-4 and J usage is TRBJ1-1; 7 bases agree with TRBD1. V dropped 6 bases and J dropped 4; count of bases not matched to a gene: 5. The CDR3 contains 13 residues. The CDR3 region is CASRLQGFTEAFF. The CDR3 region has the DNA TGTGCCAGCAGACTACAGGGGTTCACTGAAGCTTTCTTT.

A few counts support this clone. This rearrangement joins TRBV19 to TRBJ2-2; no reliable D call. V shed 4 bases and J shed 7 bases, with 13 bases lying between them. CDR1 is LNHDA and CDR2 is SQIVND in the germline V gene (reference sequence). This CDR3 is 14 amino acids long. The DNA for the CDR3 is TGTGCCAGTAGTAGCCCCATTTGGAACGGGGAGCTGTTTTTT. It yields the protein CASSSPIWNGELFF.

V is TRBV7-9 and J is TRBJ2-5, with D possibly being TRBD2 (6 bases). This CDR3 is built from 17 residues. Between the trimmed V and J ends, which lost 1 base and 5 bases, there was a span of 20 bases. Germline assignment: CDR1 SEHNR and CDR2 FQNEAQ (reference sequence). The CDR3 reads CASSLEGPGLLEETQYF. DNA for the CDR3: TGTGCCAGCAGCTTAGAGGGGCCGGGACTCCTTGAGGAGACCCAGTACTTC.

This chain connects TRBV5-1 to TRBJ2-7; TRBD2 is a possible D gene (6 bases). Germline V CDR1 and CDR2: SGHRS, YFSETQ. This CDR3 has 14 amino acids. Trimming took off 2 bases at V and 5 bases at J, with 14 bases between the two ends. This chain's CDR3 is CASSLSGRNDEQYF. The CDR3 coding sequence is TGCGCCAGCAGCTTATCCGGGAGAAACGACGAGCAGTACTTC.

This chain connects TRBV30 to TRBJ1-1, with no clear D. The germline V gene encodes CDR1 GTSNPN and CDR2 SVGIG (reference sequence). This CDR3 comprises 11 residues. V was trimmed by 0 bases and J by 7 bases, leaving 6 bases between them. CDR3 sequence reads: CAWSVRGEAFF. The CDR3 DNA follows: TGTGCCTGGAGTGTACGGGGTGAAGCTTTCTTT.

The chain is built from TRBV9 and TRBJ2-3; D is uncertain. The CDR3 sequence is 10 residues long. CDR1 is SGDLS and CDR2 is YYNGEE in the germline V gene. V was clipped by 7 bases and J by 5 bases, with 5 bases between them. Here the CDR3 DNA reads TGTGCCAGCGCTCAAGATACGCAGTATTTT. It specifies CASAQDTQYF.

The chain carries TRBV21-1 and TRBJ2-3; the table gives TRBD2 as D, unverified against the DNA. TRBV21-1 is classified as a pseudogene. The CDR3 covers 18 residues. The CDR3 nucleotides read TGTGCCAGCAGCACCCAACCCCCCGGGGGGGGAGGCACAGATACGCAGTATTTT. It specifies CASSTQPPGGGGTDTQYF.

The gene calls are TRBV7-8 and TRBJ2-5, with 10 bases fitting TRBD1. This CDR3 is built from 17 residues. J lost 2 bases, V lost 4 bases, and 10 bases had no gene match. The germline V gene encodes CDR1 SGHVS and CDR2 FQNEAQ. CDR3 DNA: TGTGCCAGCAGCTCCCTCCGGGACAGGGGTGATCAAGAGACCCAGTACTTC. Translated: CASSSLRDRGDQETQYF.

Notes on this clone: One end of the junction fails to match germline, which may point to a read error. J is TRBJ1-2 and V is TRBV20-1, with D possibly matching TRBD1 (6 bases). The V gene's germline CDR1 is DFQATT and CDR2 SNEGSKA (reference sequence). The CDR3 has 11 amino acids. The CDR3 sequence: CSARGSGAAPF. CDR3 DNA: TGCAGTGCTAGAGGTTCAGGGGCAGCCCCTTTC.

The genes are TRBV9 and TRBJ2-1; 10 nucleotides line up with TRBD2. Germline V gene data show CDR1 as SGDLS and CDR2 as YYNGEE. CDR3 size: 17 residues. Trimming at V came to 0 bases and at J to 2 bases, leaving 5 bases not matched to a gene. CDR3 sequence: CASSVGIAGGPYNEQFF. DNA of the CDR3: TGTGCCAGCAGCGTAGGTATAGCGGGGGGCCCCTACAATGAGCAGTTCTTC.

The J gene is TRBJ1-4, the V gene TRBV29-1; D gene uncertain. Per the germline V gene, CDR1 is SQVTM and CDR2 is ANQGSEA. This CDR3 is built from 13 residues. Trimming took off 7 bases at V and 6 bases at J, with 15 bases between the two ends. CDR3 bases: TGCAGCGGAGTTCTGGGAATGGATGAAAAACTGTTTTTT. Its translation is CSGVLGMDEKLFF.

The sample holds a few counts of this clone. The chain combines TRBV9 with TRBJ2-2; D not certain. The CDR3 has 12 residues. CDR1 and CDR2 from the germline V gene are SGDLS and YYNGEE. The V gene lost 4 bases and the J gene lost 6 bases, with 7 bases spanning the gap. The DNA of the CDR3 is TGTGCCAGCAGCACCCGTGCCGGGGAGCTGTTTTTT. Its translation: CASSTRAGELFF.

The CDR3 coding sequence is TGTGCCTGGAGGACCGCAAAAGGGGAGACCCAGTACTTC. Translating it yields CAWRTAKGETQYF. This chain uses TRBV30 with TRBJ2-5; unclear D gene. V was pared by 3 bases and J by 5 bases, with 13 bases between. Germline V gene sequence: CDR1 GTSNPN, CDR2 SVGIG (reference sequence). This CDR3 contains 13 residues. The entire variable domain, with the rest obtained from reference TRBV30 and TRBJ2-5, is as follows: SQTIHQWPATLVQPVGSPLSLECTVEGTSNPNLYWYRQAAGRGLQLLFYSVGIGQISSEVPQNLSASRPQDRQFILSSKKLLLSDSGFYLCAWRTAKGETQYFGPGTRLLVL.

The rearrangement links TRBV7-2 to TRBJ1-5, with 7 bases aligning to TRBD1. Germline V CDR1 and CDR2: SGHTA, FQGNSA. This CDR3 contains 16 residues. V lost 4 bases and J lost 4; bases outside the gene matches: 10. CDR3 nucleotide sequence: TGTGCCAGCAGCTCCAGAGCGACAGGGAGTAATCAGCCCCAGCATTTT. It yields the protein CASSSRATGSNQPQHF.

The J gene is TRBJ1-1, the V gene TRBV6-5; D is perhaps TRBD1 (5 bases). Deletions cut 7 bases from V and 3 bases from J, with 18 bases between. CDR1 and CDR2 from the germline V gene are MNHEY and SVGAGI. The CDR3 is made up of 15 amino acids. As DNA, the CDR3 is TGTGCCAGCACCCCGTGGGGGGGTGGGCACACTGAAGCTTTCTTT. Its protein is CASTPWGGGHTEAFF.

The CDR3 sequence is CASSVDITDTQYF. CDR3 sequence (DNA): TGTGCCAGCAGCGTAGATATCACAGATACGCAGTATTTT. The chain carries TRBV9 and TRBJ2-3; D is unclear. The CDR3 runs 13 residues. The germline V gene encodes CDR1 SGDLS and CDR2 YYNGEE. The ends were cut back, 0 bases at V and 2 bases at J, with 4 bases in the middle.

V and J are TRBV6-5 and TRBJ1-1; 7 bases fit TRBD1. V lost 6 bases, J lost 10 bases, and 14 bases stayed unmatched. Germline lookup yields CDR1 MNHEY and CDR2 SVGAGI. The CDR3 is made up of 14 amino acids. In DNA form, the CDR3 reads TGTGCCAGCAGCCCCCCAGGGGGAACACTGATAGCTTTCTTT. Its protein product is CASSPPGGTLIAFF.

This rearrangement joins TRBV7-9 to TRBJ1-2; TRBD1 matches 7 bases. Germline trimming cut 7 bases from V and 6 bases from J; bases unmatched to any gene: 8. Germline V CDR1 and CDR2: SEHNR, FQNEAQ (reference sequence). This CDR3 contains 13 residues. The CDR3 DNA reads TGTGCCAGCAACTACCAGGGGGATAATGGCTACACCTTC. It yields the protein CASNYQGDNGYTF.

The chain links TRBV4-1 to TRBJ2-1; 12 bases line up with TRBD2. The CDR3 sequence is 15 residues long. Germline lookup yields CDR1 MGHRA and CDR2 YSYEKL. The trim removed 1 base at V and 10 bases at J, leaving 5 bases unmatched. CDR3 loop: CASSQGLAGDEEQFF. The CDR3 DNA sequence: TGCGCCAGCAGCCAAGGACTAGCGGGGGATGAAGAGCAGTTCTTC.